The 21 T cell receptor beta chains in this list originate from one sample, sequenced in a study of T cells after posttransplantation cyclophosphamide. The repertoire was sequenced with immunoSEQ multiplex PCR; TCRdb's copy has only in-frame clones and lacks some. This table holds about 32,000 clones, 70% to 90% found once. Sequencing was done on a sample of PBMCs. The source of these receptors is a woman between 40 and 55 years old with a blood cancer, CMV-positive, and with a related stem cell donor.

On this clone itself: This CDR3 is also generated by other DNA sequences in the sample. The V gene is TRBV19, the J gene TRBJ2-7, with 7 bases aligning to TRBD1. The CDR3 is 15 residues long. The trim removed 9 bases at V and 2 bases at J, leaving 13 bases unmatched. CDR1 and CDR2 from the germline V gene are LNHDA and SQIVND (reference sequence). This CDR3 reads CASSPRTGATYEQYF. The CDR3 nucleotides are TGTGCCAGCAGTCCTCGGACAGGAGCAACCTACGAGCAGTACTTC.

This clone was observed a single time. The J gene is TRBJ2-5, the V gene TRBV27; 7 bases map to TRBD1. V dropped 8 bases and J dropped 4; count of bases not matched to a gene: 4. The CDR3 consists of 12 residues. Germline V gene data show CDR1 as MNHEY and CDR2 as SMNVEV (reference sequence). In nucleotides, the CDR3 is TGTGCCAGCGGCTACAGGGGAGAGACCCAGTACTTC. Protein: CASGYRGETQYF.

This chain connects TRBV9 to TRBJ2-6, with D tentatively TRBD2 (5 bases). The germline V and J ends were trimmed by 3 bases and 4 bases, with 14 bases remaining between them. The germline V gene encodes CDR1 SGDLS and CDR2 YYNGEE. The CDR3 spans 16 residues. The CDR3 reads CASSAGLSPGANVLTF. The CDR3 DNA is TGTGCCAGCAGCGCCGGACTCTCCCCCGGGGCCAACGTCCTGACTTTC.

The rearrangement links TRBV2 to TRBJ1-1; 7 bases are a match to TRBD1. The CDR3 is 16 amino acids. V dropped 0 bases and J dropped 5; count of bases not matched to a gene: 9. The germline CDR1 and CDR2 sequences are SNHLY and FYNNEI. CDR3 sequence (DNA): TGTGCCAGCAGTGAAGCGCTTCCAGGGGGGACTACTGAAGCTTTCTTT. Translation: CASSEALPGGTTEAFF.

The rearrangement links TRBV6-5 to TRBJ1-2, with 7 bases aligning to TRBD1. CDR1 is MNHEY and CDR2 is SVGAGI in the germline V gene. J was trimmed by 4 bases and V by 5 bases; bases with no gene match: 4. The CDR3 length is 13 residues. As DNA, the CDR3 is TGTGCCAGCAGTGAACAGGGGCGCTATGGCTACACCTTC. This translates into CASSEQGRYGYTF.

The chain recombines TRBV5-5 with TRBJ2-5, with D unresolved. The assigned J gene may be wrong: the sequence end matches TRBJ2-7 better. The CDR3 runs to 15 residues. Germline values: CDR1 SGHKS, CDR2 YYEKEE (reference sequence). As DNA, the CDR3 is TGTGCCAGCAGCCTAGGAACATCGGAAACCTACGAGCAGTACTTC. This encodes CASSLGTSETYEQYF.

DNA of the CDR3: TGCGCCAGCAGCGTGGGACAGGGAAACACTGAAGCTTTCTTT. Its protein product is CASSVGQGNTEAFF. The rearrangement links TRBV5-1 to TRBJ1-1; TRBD1 matches at 9 bases. The CDR3 runs to 14 residues. V was pared by 4 bases and J by 2 bases, with 3 bases of the junction left unmatched. CDR1 is SGHRS, CDR2 YFSETQ, per germline.

V gene TRBV27 combines with J gene TRBJ2-7; possibly TRBD1 for D (6 bases). Germline CDR1 is MNHEY and CDR2 is SMNVEV (reference sequence). The CDR3 is made up of 14 amino acids. V shed 1 base and J shed 3 bases, with 10 bases lying between them. For the CDR3, the DNA is TGTGCCAGCAGTTTATACGGGGACAACTACGAGCAGTACTTC. This sequence encodes CASSLYGDNYEQYF.

The CDR3 coding sequence is TGTGCCAGCAGCCCCGAAGGGCCCGCGGGGGGCGCGGGGACTTTCTTT. This sequence encodes CASSPEGPAGGAGTFF. This chain links TRBV9 with TRBJ1-1, with D possibly TRBD1 on 6 matching bases. The CDR3 has 16 residues. The V end lost 4 bases, the J end lost 12 bases, and 28 bases lay between the germline ends. Germline loops: CDR1 SGDLS, CDR2 YYNGEE. Looking up the rest from reference TRBV9 and TRBJ1-1 gives the full variable domain: DSGVTQTPKHLITATGQRVTLRCSPRSGDLSVYWYQQSLDQGLQFLIQYYNGEERAKGNILERFSAQQFPDLHSELNLSSLELGDSALYFCASSPEGPAGGAGTFFGQGTRLTVV.

V usage is TRBV7-9 and J usage is TRBJ2-4; D gene uncertain. V lost 0 bases and J lost 8, with 5 bases in between. Germline CDR1 and CDR2: SEHNR and FQNEAQ (reference sequence). There are 12 residues in the CDR3. DNA for the CDR3: TGTGCCAGCAGCTTAGCTAGAGACATTCAGTACTTC. Translated: CASSLARDIQYF.

The chain recombines TRBV5-1 with TRBJ1-1; D perhaps matches TRBD1 (6 bases). Germline CDR1 SGHRS, CDR2 YFSETQ. The germline V and J ends were trimmed by 5 bases and 1 base, with 9 bases remaining between them. The CDR3 has 13 residues. DNA of the CDR3: TGCGCCAGCAGAACAGGGCCGAACACTGAAGCTTTCTTT. Its protein product is CASRTGPNTEAFF.

This sequence joins TRBV19 and TRBJ2-1; 7 nucleotides line up with TRBD2. The CDR3 sequence is 15 residues long. Trimming removed 6 bases from V and 5 bases from J; junction bases left unmatched: 10. Germline CDR1 and CDR2: LNHDA and SQIVND (reference sequence). In nucleotides, the CDR3 is TGTGCCAGTAGCTCCTTGGGGGGGACCCACAATGAGCAGTTCTTC. This translates into CASSSLGGTHNEQFF. Full variable domain (missing parts from reference TRBV19 and TRBJ2-1): DGGITQSPKYLFRKEGQNVTLSCEQNLNHDAMYWYRQDPGQGLRLIYYSQIVNDFQKGDIAEGYSVSREKKESFPLTVTSAQKNPTAFYLCASSSLGGTHNEQFFGPGTRLTVL.

The V and J genes are TRBV4-3 and TRBJ1-6; 7 positions agree with TRBD1. The V and J ends lost 0 bases and 7 bases, in that order; junction bases with no gene match: 6. Germline V gene sequence: CDR1 LGHNA, CDR2 YSLEER. The CDR3 spans 16 residues. CDR3 residues: CASSQESAGGNSPLHF. The CDR3 DNA sequence: TGCGCCAGCAGCCAAGAATCGGCAGGGGGGAATTCACCCCTCCACTTT.

This clone was recorded only once. The rearrangement joins TRBV2 to TRBJ2-1; D is unresolved. Per the germline V gene, CDR1 is SNHLY and CDR2 is FYNNEI. The CDR3 is made up of 15 amino acids. V lost 5 bases and J lost 0, with 11 bases in between. As DNA, the CDR3 is TGTGCCAGCAGTCTCTACGCAAGCTCCTACAATGAGCAGTTCTTC. It encodes CASSLYASSYNEQFF.

J is TRBJ2-2 and V is TRBV7-3, with 7 bases identical to TRBD2. This CDR3 has 16 residues. The V gene end was trimmed by 1 base and the J gene end by 5 bases; junction bases not matched to a gene: 7. CDR1 SGHTA and CDR2 FQGTGA come from the germline V gene. CDR3 DNA: TGTGCCAGCAGCTTAAAGAACGGGGGGAGGACCGGGGAGCTGTTTTTT. Amino acid sequence: CASSLKNGGRTGELFF. The full variable domain, its missing parts supplied by reference TRBV7-3 and TRBJ2-2, is GAGVSQTPSNKVTEKGKYVELRCDPISGHTALYWYRQSLGQGPEFLIYFQGTGAADDSGLPNDRFFAVRPEGSVSTLKIQRTERGDSAVYLCASSLKNGGRTGELFFGEGSRLTVL.

The rearrangement joins TRBV5-1 to TRBJ2-7; 8 bases line up with TRBD1. The CDR3 length is 15 residues. Trimming took 4 bases from V and 6 from J; bases not matched to a gene: 12. Germline loops: CDR1 SGHRS, CDR2 YFSETQ. CDR3 residues: CASSPRRQGRGEQYF. The CDR3 DNA reads as TGCGCCAGCAGCCCTCGTCGACAGGGGCGAGGCGAGCAGTACTTC.

V gene TRBV7-9 combines with J gene TRBJ2-3, with 8 positions matching TRBD2. This CDR3 has 15 residues. Per the germline V gene, CDR1 is SEHNR and CDR2 is FQNEAQ (reference sequence). J was trimmed by 5 bases and V by 5 bases; bases with no gene match: 9. CDR3 amino acids: CASSPRGGLGDTQYF. As DNA, the CDR3 is TGTGCCAGCAGCCCTCGGGGGGGCCTTGGAGATACGCAGTATTTT.

The chain combines TRBV6-5 with TRBJ1-2; tentatively, D is TRBD1 (5 bases). Germline CDR1 is MNHEY and CDR2 is SVGAGI. V dropped 6 bases and J dropped 5 bases, with 16 bases sitting between them. CDR3 length: 14 residues. Here the CDR3 DNA reads TGTGCCAGCAGGGACTGGGGGGAGGGGTATGGCTACACCTTC. Translating it yields CASRDWGEGYGYTF.

This sequence joins TRBV27 and TRBJ1-1, with D maybe TRBD1 (5 bases). The CDR3 totals 15 residues. In germline, CDR1 is MNHEY, CDR2 SMNVEV (reference sequence). The V and J ends lost 4 bases and 5 bases respectively, with 17 bases between them. CDR3 loop: CASSSEEGLRTEAFF. Here the CDR3 DNA reads TGTGCCAGCAGTTCTGAGGAGGGGCTTCGGACTGAAGCTTTCTTT.

The genes are TRBV7-2 and TRBJ1-4; TRBD1 matches 7 bases. Unmatched junction bases numbered 6, after V lost 4 bases and J lost 7 bases. From germline, CDR1 is SGHTA and CDR2 FQGNSA. The CDR3 has 14 amino acids. The CDR3 coding sequence is TGTGCCAGCAGCTCGGGACAGCGGATTGAAAAACTGTTTTTT. It encodes CASSSGQRIEKLFF. The whole variable domain, remainder taken from reference TRBV7-2 and TRBJ1-4, is GAGVSQSPSNKVTEKGKDVELRCDPISGHTALYWYRQSLGQGLEFLIYFQGNSAPDKSGLPSDRFSAERTGGSVSTLTIQRTQQEDSAVYLCASSSGQRIEKLFFGSGTQLSVL.

CDR3 nucleotide sequence: TGTGCCAGCAGTGAAGACGGGTGGACTGAAGCTTTCTTT. Amino acid sequence: CASSEDGWTEAFF. This sequence joins TRBV6-1 and TRBJ1-1; D remains ambiguous. CDR1 is MNHNS, CDR2 SASEGT, per germline. The CDR3 runs 13 residues. Trimming left V 1 base short and J 5 bases short, with 8 bases between.